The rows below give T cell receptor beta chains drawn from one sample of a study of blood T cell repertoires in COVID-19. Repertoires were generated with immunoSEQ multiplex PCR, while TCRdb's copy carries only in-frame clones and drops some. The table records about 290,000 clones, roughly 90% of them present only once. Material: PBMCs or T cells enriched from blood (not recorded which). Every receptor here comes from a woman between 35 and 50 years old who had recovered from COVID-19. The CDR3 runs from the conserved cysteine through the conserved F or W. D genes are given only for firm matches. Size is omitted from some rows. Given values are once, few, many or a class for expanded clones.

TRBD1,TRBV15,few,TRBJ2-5,CATSKYRGETQYF,TGTGCCACCAGCAAATACAGGGGAGAGACCCAGTACTTC
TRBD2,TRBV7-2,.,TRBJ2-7,CASSRLAGGPGYEQYF,TGTGCCAGCAGCAGACTAGCGGGAGGGCCAGGATACGAGCAGTACTTC
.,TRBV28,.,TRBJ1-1,CASFTGDTEAFF,TGTGCCAGCTTTACGGGTGACACTGAAGCTTTCTTT
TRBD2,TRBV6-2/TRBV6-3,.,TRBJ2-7,CASSSVRGGGYEQYF,TGTGCCAGCAGTTCAGTCCGGGGCGGGGGCTACGAGCAGTACTTC
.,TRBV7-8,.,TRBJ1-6,CASSLIGSSYNSPLHF,TGTGCCAGCAGCTTAATCGGTAGCTCCTATAATTCACCCCTCCACTTT
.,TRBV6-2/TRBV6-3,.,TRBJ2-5,CASSYSGVPPQETQYF,TGTGCCAGCAGTTACTCGGGAGTGCCCCCTCAAGAGACCCAGTACTTC
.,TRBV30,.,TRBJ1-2,CAWSGALRGAHGYTF,TGTGCCTGGAGTGGGGCCCTGCGGGGCGCTCATGGCTACACCTTC
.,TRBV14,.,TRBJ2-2,CASSQALGALAGELFF,TGTGCCAGCAGCCAAGCTCTGGGGGCGTTGGCCGGGGAGCTGTTTTTT
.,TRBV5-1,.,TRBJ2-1,CASSFSGVSYNEQFF,TGCGCCAGCAGCTTTTCGGGAGTCTCCTACAATGAGCAGTTCTTC
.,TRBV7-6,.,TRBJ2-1,CASSFQGGENEQFF,TGTGCCAGCAGCTTCCAGGGCGGTGAAAATGAGCAGTTCTTC
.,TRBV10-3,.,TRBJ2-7,CAIRGRQGELAAQSGEQYF,TGTGCCATCCGCGGTAGACAGGGGGAACTAGCGGCTCAAAGCGGCGAGCAGTACTTC
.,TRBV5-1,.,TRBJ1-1,CASSLSGVNTEAFF,TGCGCCAGCAGCTTGTCAGGCGTGAACACTGAAGCTTTCTTT
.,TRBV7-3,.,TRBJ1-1,CASSLNSGGTEAFF,TGTGCCAGCAGCTTAAACAGCGGTGGCACTGAAGCTTTCTTT
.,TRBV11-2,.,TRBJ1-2,CASSSGQLGYTF,TGTGCCAGCAGCTCCGGACAGCTTGGCTACACCTTC
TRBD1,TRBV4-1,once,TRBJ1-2,CASSQEDRGGYGYTF,TGCGCCAGCAGCCAAGAGGACAGGGGCGGCTATGGCTACACCTTC
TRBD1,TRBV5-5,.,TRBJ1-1,CASSNTGGGTEAFF,TGTGCCAGCAGCAACACAGGGGGCGGCACTGAAGCTTTCTTT
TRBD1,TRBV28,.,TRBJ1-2,CASSLIGTGKNGYTF,TGTGCCAGCAGTTTAATCGGGACAGGGAAGAATGGCTACACCTTC
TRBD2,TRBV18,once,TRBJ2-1,CASSPLATSGGEQFF,TGTGCCAGCTCACCACTCGCCACTAGCGGGGGGGAGCAGTTCTTC
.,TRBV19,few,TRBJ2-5,CASSISGPETQYF,TGTGCCAGTAGTATTTCCGGTCCTGAGACCCAGTACTTC
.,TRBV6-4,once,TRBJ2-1,CASSASAGSYNEQFF,TGTGCCAGCAGTGCCTCCGCAGGCTCCTACAATGAGCAGTTCTTC
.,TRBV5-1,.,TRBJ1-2,CASSLIAGFVGLDYGYTF,TGCGCCAGCAGCTTGATTGCAGGCTTCGTGGGCTTGGACTATGGCTACACCTTC
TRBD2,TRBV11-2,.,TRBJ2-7,CASSQLAGGSYEQYF,TGTGCCAGCAGTCAACTAGCGGGGGGGTCCTACGAGCAGTACTTC
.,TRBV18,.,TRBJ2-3,CASSRSDGLSLDTQYF,TGTGCCAGCTCTCGTAGCGACGGTCTTAGTTTAGATACGCAGTATTTT
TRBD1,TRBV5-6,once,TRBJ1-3,CASSWRDSLSGNTIYF,TGTGCCAGCAGCTGGAGGGACAGCTTGTCTGGAAACACCATATATTTT
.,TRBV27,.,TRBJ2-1,CASSPYRGVDEQFF,TGTGCCAGCAGTCCCTATAGGGGCGTGGATGAGCAGTTCTTC
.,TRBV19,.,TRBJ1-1,CASSTGAPTEAFF,TGTGCCAGTAGTACAGGGGCACCCACTGAAGCTTTCTTT
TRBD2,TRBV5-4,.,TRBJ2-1,CASSSRTSGTYNEQFF,TGTGCCAGCAGCTCACGGACTAGCGGGACCTACAATGAGCAGTTCTTC
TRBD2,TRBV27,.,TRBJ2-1,CASSPDRREGSSYNEQFF,TGTGCCAGCAGTCCCGATAGGCGGGAGGGCAGCTCCTACAATGAGCAGTTCTTC
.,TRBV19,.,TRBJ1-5,CASSPRGGGQPQHF,TGTGCCAGTAGTCCCCGGGGAGGTGGTCAGCCCCAGCATTTT
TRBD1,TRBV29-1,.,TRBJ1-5,CSVGTGAFQPQHF,TGCAGCGTTGGGACAGGCGCGTTTCAGCCCCAGCATTTT
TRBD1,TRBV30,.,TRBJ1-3,CACSGTGNFGNTIYF,TGTGCCTGCTCCGGGACAGGGAATTTCGGAAACACCATATATTTT
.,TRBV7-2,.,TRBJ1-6,CASSLVGDFQSPLHF,TGTGCCAGCAGCTTAGTAGGAGACTTCCAATCACCCCTCCACTTT
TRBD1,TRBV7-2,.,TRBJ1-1,CASSGTGLTEAFF,TGTGCCAGCTCTGGGACAGGGCTGACTGAAGCTTTCTTT
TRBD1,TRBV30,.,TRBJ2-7,CAWSVRQGASYEQYF,TGTGCCTGGAGTGTAAGACAGGGGGCATCCTACGAGCAGTACTTC
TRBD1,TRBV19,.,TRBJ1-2,CASRTDREGSGYTF,TGTGCCAGTAGGACGGACAGGGAAGGGTCTGGCTACACCTTC